Here is one T cell receptor (beta chain) with its context. Its target is unknown. Some clones are missing from TCRdb's copy, which holds only in-frame ones; the method was immunoSEQ multiplex PCR. This sample has about 65,000 clones, with roughly 90% found just once. Prior autoimmune disease or systemic immunosuppression barred patients. This sample was taken from a study of OX40 agonist ivuxolimab in advanced cancers. Looking at the study overall: Those treated in dose escalation had hepatocellular carcinoma, melanoma, renal cell cancer or head and neck cancer. Findings of the study overall: Expanded clones belonging to CD8+ T cells outnumbered, on average, those of CD4+.

V lost 5 bases to trimming and J lost 3 bases; unmatched junction nucleotides: 10. CDR3 size: 14 residues. Germline CDR1 reads GTSNPN; CDR2 reads SVGIG (reference sequence). The input for sequencing was CD4+ or CD8+ T cells sorted from blood, taken in a trial of the OX40 agonist ivuxolimab. The chain carries TRBV30 and TRBJ2-7; TRBD1 aligns across 7 bases. This clonotype was sampled from an adult with an advanced solid tumor such as melanoma, head and neck, liver or kidney cancer. The CDR3 region is CAWVGTDRDYEQYF. The CDR3 region has the DNA TGTGCCTGGGTTGGGACCGACAGGGACTACGAGCAGTACTTC.